The rows below give T cell receptor beta chains drawn from one sample of a study of T cell repertoires in aging, cancer and after chemotherapy. TCRdb itself ran the multiplex PCR reads through MiXCR, one entry per CDR3 protein. This sample yields a few thousand distinct CDR3 sequences, of which roughly 18% are seen a single time; less than 6.5% belongs to the top ten. The sample consisted of blood. These receptor sequences come from a human donor with a solid tumor. Both conserved end residues are part of each CDR3. The order of the fields is V gene, clone size, D gene, J gene, CDR3 protein, CDR3 DNA. The D gene is left open where the match is weak. The size entry is marked missing in some rows and otherwise reads once, few, many or a size class.

TRBV6-2/TRBV6-3	medium-sized	TRBD2	TRBJ2-3	CASNERGPGGDTQYF	TGTGCCAGCAACGAGCGGGGGCCTGGCGGTGATACGCAGTATTTT
TRBV20-1	-	-	TRBJ2-5	CSARPPLETQYF	TGCAGTGCTAGGCCCCCGCTAGAGACCCAGTACTTC
TRBV7-2	few	-	TRBJ1-1	CASSLIYASGNTEAFF	TGTGCCAGCAGCTTAATCTATGCGTCAGGGAACACTGAAGCTTTCTTT
TRBV6-2/TRBV6-3	medium-sized	-	TRBJ1-2	CASSYSETGTNYGYTF	TGTGCCAGCAGTTACTCGGAAACAGGGACTAACTATGGCTACACCTTC
TRBV28	few	-	TRBJ2-3	CASSFSGILGGYTDTQYF	TGTGCCAGCAGTTTTTCAGGCATCTTAGGGGGTTACACAGATACGCAGTATTTT
TRBV19	large	TRBD1	TRBJ1-2	CASSRRFGQGNYGYTF	TGTGCCAGTAGTCGTCGGTTCGGACAGGGAAACTATGGCTACACCTTC
TRBV18	-	-	TRBJ1-1	CASSPPGAVAANTEAFF	TGTGCCAGCTCACCACCCGGAGCGGTGGCGGCGAACACTGAAGCTTTCTTT
TRBV20-1	-	TRBD1	TRBJ2-2	CSAMGQTYTGELFF	TGCAGTGCCATGGGACAGACCTACACCGGGGAGCTGTTTTTT
TRBV28	-	-	TRBJ1-1	CASSPRGSPEAFF	TGTGCCAGCAGTCCACGCGGGTCCCCTGAGGCTTTCTTT
TRBV20-1	few	TRBD2	TRBJ2-1	CSARVGAGGQGEQFF	TGCAGTGCTAGAGTAGGAGCGGGGGGTCAAGGTGAGCAGTTCTTC
TRBV20-1	-	TRBD2	TRBJ2-5	CSSGTSGIGTQYF	TGCAGTTCCGGGACTAGCGGGATTGGGACCCAGTACTTC